These 27 T cell receptor beta chains share one sample of origin, sequenced in a study of CD8 T cells in Susac syndrome. Reverse transcription of roughly 0.5 to 1 ug RNA was performed with random hexamers. TCRdb re-analysed the immunoSEQ multiplex PCR reads in MiXCR, keeping a single row per CDR3 protein. Found here are approximately 170,000 distinct CDR3 sequences, about 90% of them singletons; the top ten hold approximately 0.073%. The sequencing sample was made of CD4+ T cells from PBMCs. The receptors were sampled from a human donor in good health.

This clonotype was counted only a few times. This chain connects TRBV30 to TRBJ2-5; D remains unclear. This CDR3 is built from 14 residues. The ends were cut back, 2 bases at V and 1 base at J, with 11 bases in the middle. Germline loops: CDR1 GTSNPN, CDR2 SVGIG (reference sequence). The CDR3 region is CAWSQRPLQETQYF. CDR3 coding DNA: TGTGCCTGGAGTCAGCGACCCCTCCAAGAGACCCAGTACTTC.

The V gene is TRBV7-9, the J gene TRBJ1-5, with TRBD1 matching 9 bases. The CDR3 is made up of 14 amino acids. Germline loops: CDR1 SEHNR, CDR2 FQNEAQ (reference sequence). V lost 5 bases to trimming and J lost 6 bases; unmatched junction nucleotides: 5. The CDR3 sequence: CASSPTGGVQPQHF. In DNA form, the CDR3 reads TGTGCCAGCAGCCCGACAGGGGGAGTTCAGCCCCAGCATTTT.

The V call is TRBV6-6, the J call TRBJ2-7, with 7 positions matching TRBD1. Germline CDR1 reads MNHNY; CDR2 reads SVGAGI (reference sequence). J lost 6 bases, V lost 7 bases, and 6 bases had no gene match. CDR3 length: 12 amino acids. CDR3 sequence: CASTGGRGEQYF. The CDR3 nucleotides read TGTGCCAGCACAGGGGGACGAGGCGAGCAGTACTTC.

This chain uses TRBV24-1 with TRBJ2-1, with unresolved D. V gave up 9 bases and J gave up 4 bases, with 12 bases separating them. In germline, CDR1 is KGHDR, CDR2 SFDVKD. CDR3 length equals 13 residues. This chain's CDR3 is CATEADEYNEQFF. Written as DNA, the CDR3 is TGTGCCACCGAAGCCGACGAGTACAATGAGCAGTTCTTC.

The rearrangement links TRBV7-7 to TRBJ1-3; D remains ambiguous. The V end was cut by 5 bases, the J end by 0 bases, with 11 bases between. The germline V gene encodes CDR1 SSHAT and CDR2 FNYEAQ (reference sequence). CDR3 length equals 15 residues. CDR3 loop: CASSPDPFSGNTIYF. The CDR3 nucleotides read TGTGCCAGCAGCCCAGACCCGTTCTCTGGAAACACCATATATTTT.

V and J are TRBV7-9 and TRBJ2-7; 10 bases fit TRBD1. CDR1 is SEHNR, CDR2 FQNEAQ, per germline (reference sequence). The CDR3 is made up of 14 amino acids. After removal of 7 bases from V and 3 bases from J, the junction contained 6 bases not matched to a gene. CDR3 sequence: CASNPGQGHYEQYF. For the CDR3, the DNA is TGTGCCAGCAATCCGGGACAGGGGCACTACGAGCAGTACTTC.

The rearrangement joins TRBV3-1 to TRBJ1-1; D perhaps matches TRBD1 (6 bases). Germline CDR1 reads LGHDT; CDR2 reads YNNKEL (reference sequence). The CDR3 loop spans 14 amino acids. The V end lost 6 bases, the J end lost 3 bases, and 14 bases lay between the germline ends. CDR3 DNA sequence: TGTGCCAGCAGACTTACACAGGGCTACACTGAAGCTTTCTTT. It encodes CASRLTQGYTEAFF. Using reference TRBV3-1 and TRBJ1-1 for the parts outside the CDR3, the full variable domain is DTAVSQTPKYLVTQMGNDKSIKCEQNLGHDTMYWYKQDSKKFLKIMFSYNNKELIINETVPNRFSPKSPDKAHLNLHINSLELGDSAVYFCASRLTQGYTEAFFGQGTRLTVV.

This clonotype was seen only once. This chain joins TRBV6-5 and TRBJ1-1, with D tentatively TRBD1 (6 bases). Trimming removed 1 base from V and 2 bases from J, with 14 bases in between. Germline lookup yields CDR1 MNHEY and CDR2 SVGAGI. The CDR3 is made up of 16 amino acids. The CDR3 reads CASSYFAGTTNTEAFF. The CDR3 nucleotides read TGTGCCAGCAGTTACTTTGCAGGGACAACAAACACTGAAGCTTTCTTT.

V gene TRBV6-4 combines with J gene TRBJ2-2; D is possibly TRBD1 or TRBD2 (5 bases each). The CDR3 covers 13 residues. Germline V gene lookup returns CDR1 MRHNA and CDR2 SNTAGT. Trimming stripped 8 bases from V and 1 base from J, with 8 bases between. CDR3 DNA: TGTGCCAGCCGGGACGGGAACACCGGGGAGCTGTTTTTT. Translating it yields CASRDGNTGELFF.

This chain joins TRBV27 and TRBJ1-5; D is possibly TRBD1 (5 bases). Germline V gene data show CDR1 as MNHEY and CDR2 as SMNVEV (reference sequence). The CDR3 spans 14 residues. The germline V and J ends were trimmed by 0 bases and 6 bases, with 9 bases remaining between them. CDR3 coding DNA: TGTGCCAGCAGTTTATCGCAGGGCTTTCAGCCCCAGCATTTT. Translation gives CASSLSQGFQPQHF.

The chain combines TRBV7-7 with TRBJ2-5; no clear D. The CDR3 is made up of 14 amino acids. The germline V and J ends were trimmed by 1 base and 1 base, with 7 bases remaining between them. CDR1 SSHAT and CDR2 FNYEAQ come from the germline V gene (reference sequence). The CDR3: CASSLEQTQETQYF. CDR3 in DNA: TGTGCCAGCAGCTTAGAGCAGACCCAAGAGACCCAGTACTTC.

This clonotype was observed a handful of times. The chain combines TRBV28 with TRBJ2-1; 8 bases line up with TRBD1. Germline V gives CDR1 MDHEN, CDR2 SYDVKM. The CDR3 is made up of 15 amino acids. V was pared by 2 bases and J by 3 bases, with 3 bases of the junction left unmatched. In nucleotides, the CDR3 is TGTGCCAGCAGTTTAGGGGGACAGGTCTACAATGAGCAGTTCTTC. Its translation: CASSLGGQVYNEQFF.

V gene TRBV2 combines with J gene TRBJ2-7, with 9 positions matching TRBD1. V was clipped by 11 bases and J by 2 bases; unmatched bases: 7. CDR1 is SNHLY and CDR2 is FYNNEI in the germline V gene. The CDR3 has 13 amino acids. As DNA, the CDR3 is TGTGCCGGAGCGGGACAGGGCCCCTACGAGCAGTACTTC. Its protein is CAGAGQGPYEQYF.

The sample holds one count of this clonotype. The chain has TRBV27 and TRBJ2-5; 11 bases match TRBD2. CDR1 is MNHEY, CDR2 SMNVEV, per germline (reference sequence). The J segment lost 3 bases and the V segment lost 6 bases, leaving 9 bases of the junction unmatched. This CDR3 has 16 amino acids. Here the CDR3 reads CASRRELAGVEETQYF. Written as DNA, the CDR3 is TGTGCCAGCAGACGCGAACTAGCGGGGGTCGAAGAGACCCAGTACTTC.

In the case of this clonotype: Germline and junction disagree at one end, which may indicate a read error. This sequence joins TRBV29-1 and TRBJ2-3; D is perhaps TRBD1 (5 bases). The CDR3 runs 14 residues. The germline CDR1 and CDR2 sequences are SQVTM and ANQGSEA. The CDR3 coding sequence is TGCAGCGTTGAAGACCCCCAGGGCGCAGATACGCAGTTTTTT. Protein product: CSVEDPQGADTQFF.

V and J are TRBV7-2 and TRBJ2-3; TRBD2 agrees at 12 bases. The V gene end was trimmed by 5 bases and the J gene end by 0 bases; junction bases not matched to a gene: 9. This CDR3 comprises 18 residues. CDR1 is SGHTA, CDR2 FQGNSA, per germline. This CDR3 is CASSPPGLAGPSTDTQYF. The CDR3 DNA sequence: TGTGCCAGCAGCCCTCCTGGACTAGCGGGGCCAAGCACAGATACGCAGTATTTT.

This clonotype appeared once. The genes are TRBV5-1 and TRBJ2-7; D is perhaps TRBD2 (5 bases). The CDR3 is made up of 15 amino acids. The germline V gene encodes CDR1 SGHRS and CDR2 YFSETQ. The V gene lost 4 bases and the J gene lost 5 bases, with 19 bases spanning the gap. The CDR3 reads CASSERTGNSHEQYF. The CDR3, as DNA: TGCGCCAGCAGCGAACGAACCGGGAATTCCCACGAGCAGTACTTC. Filled out from reference TRBV5-1 and TRBJ2-7, the complete variable domain reads KAGVTQTPRYLIKTRGQQVTLSCSPISGHRSVSWYQQTPGQGLQFLFEYFSETQRNKGNFPGRFSGRQFSNSRSEMNVSTLELGDSALYLCASSERTGNSHEQYFGPGTRLTVT.

This clonotype was seen just once. The rearrangement uses TRBV6-5 and TRBJ1-2; 11 bases map to TRBD1. CDR3 length equals 15 residues. Trimming at V came to 0 bases and at J to 4 bases, leaving 1 base not matched to a gene. Germline V gives CDR1 MNHEY, CDR2 SVGAGI. This CDR3 is CASSYSGTGGYGYTF. CDR3 nucleotide sequence: TGTGCCAGCAGTTACTCCGGGACAGGGGGCTATGGCTACACCTTC.

For the CDR3, the DNA is TGCGCCAGCAGCCAAGAGGTTGAGACCGGGGAGCTGTTTTTT. It specifies CASSQEVETGELFF. The chain uses TRBV4-3 and TRBJ2-2; D gene uncertain. Germline values: CDR1 LGHNA, CDR2 YSLEER. This CDR3 has 14 residues. V gave up 0 bases and J gave up 5 bases, with 7 bases separating them.

This chain joins TRBV9 and TRBJ1-2, with D unclear. The germline V and J ends were trimmed by 3 bases and 2 bases, with 11 bases remaining between them. The CDR3 spans 14 residues. The germline V gene has CDR1 SGDLS and CDR2 YYNGEE. DNA for the CDR3: TGTGCCAGCAGCGCATCTGACGGGAACTATGGCTACACCTTC. It translates to CASSASDGNYGYTF.

The V call is TRBV5-6, the J call TRBJ2-5, with D uncertain. The CDR3 totals 11 residues. V was clipped by 3 bases and J by 14 bases, with 14 bases between them. Germline V gene lookup returns CDR1 SGHDT and CDR2 YYEEEE. CDR3 protein: CASSWIEDLYF. CDR3 nucleotides: TGTGCCAGCAGCTGGATAGAAGATCTCTACTTC. The whole variable domain, remainder taken from reference TRBV5-6 and TRBJ2-5, is DAGVTQSPTHLIKTRGQQVTLRCSPKSGHDTVSWYQQALGQGPQFIFQYYEEEERQRGNFPDRFSGHQFPNYSSELNVNALLLGDSALYLCASSWIEDLYFGPGTRLLVL.

V and J are TRBV3-1 and TRBJ2-7; possible D gene TRBD2, 6 bases. Germline CDR1 reads LGHDT; CDR2 reads YNNKEL (reference sequence). This CDR3 comprises 16 residues. V lost 4 bases, J lost 0 bases, and 16 bases lay in between. CDR3 residues: CASSRGEPEGSYEQYF. The CDR3 DNA reads TGTGCCAGCAGCCGGGGGGAGCCCGAGGGCTCCTACGAGCAGTACTTC.

This clonotype was recorded once. This rearrangement joins TRBV3-1 to TRBJ2-5; the match to TRBD2 covers 9 bases. V shed 2 bases and J 2 bases; nucleotides not matched to a gene: 6. This CDR3 spans 16 amino acids. Germline V CDR1 and CDR2: LGHDT, YNNKEL (reference sequence). CDR3 residues: CASSQQGLALQETQYF. CDR3 DNA: TGTGCCAGCAGCCAACAAGGACTAGCGTTACAAGAGACCCAGTACTTC.

The chain employs TRBV30 and TRBJ1-1, with a tentative D call TRBD1 (6 bases). CDR3 length: 14 amino acids. CDR1 and CDR2 (germline): GTSNPN, SVGIG (reference sequence). The V and J ends lost 2 bases and 1 base respectively, with 11 bases between them. The CDR3 here is CAWSLRTANTEAFF. DNA of the CDR3: TGTGCCTGGAGTTTAAGGACAGCGAACACTGAAGCTTTCTTT.

In this sample, this clonotype turned up once. The J gene is TRBJ2-3, the V gene TRBV29-1; D could derive from TRBD1 or TRBD2 (5 bases each). V lost 6 bases, J lost 4 bases, and 17 bases lay in between. The germline V gene encodes CDR1 SQVTM and CDR2 ANQGSEA. The CDR3 is 14 amino acids. The CDR3, as DNA: TGCAGCGTGAACCGGGACGGTGCGGCAGATACGCAGTATTTT. Encoded protein: CSVNRDGAADTQYF.

The chain combines TRBV10-1 with TRBJ2-5; D may match TRBD1 or TRBD2 (5 bases each). This CDR3 contains 13 residues. V dropped 9 bases and J dropped 7 bases, with 18 bases sitting between them. Per the germline V gene, CDR1 is WNHNN and CDR2 is SYGVQD (reference sequence). The CDR3, as DNA: TGCGCCAGTTCGAGGGGCTCCCGAGGGACCCAGTACTTC. Translated: CASSRGSRGTQYF.

This chain links TRBV19 with TRBJ2-7; the match to TRBD1 covers 12 bases. CDR3 length: 15 amino acids. Germline V gene lookup returns CDR1 LNHDA and CDR2 SQIVND (reference sequence). V shed 6 bases and J 4 bases; nucleotides not matched to a gene: 7. In nucleotides, the CDR3 is TGTGCCAGTAGCATCGGGACAGGGGGCAATTACGAGCAGTACTTC. Protein sequence: CASSIGTGGNYEQYF. Using reference TRBV19 and TRBJ2-7 for the parts outside the CDR3, the full variable domain is DGGITQSPKYLFRKEGQNVTLSCEQNLNHDAMYWYRQDPGQGLRLIYYSQIVNDFQKGDIAEGYSVSREKKESFPLTVTSAQKNPTAFYLCASSIGTGGNYEQYFGPGTRLTVT.